Shown below are 22 T cell receptor beta chains from a single sample sequenced in a study of blood T cell repertoires in COVID-19. Data came from immunoSEQ multiplex PCR; TCRdb stores just in-frame clones and leaves some out. The sample holds 200,000 to 300,000 clones, under 85% seen once. The sample comprised peripheral blood. The receptors were gathered from a man aged 30-40 years who had recovered from COVID-19.

J is TRBJ2-3 and V is TRBV9; D uncertain. In germline, CDR1 is SGDLS, CDR2 YYNGEE. V gave up 0 bases and J gave up 0 bases, with 8 bases separating them. CDR3 length equals 15 residues. The CDR3 reads CASSVGLLSTDTQYF. In DNA, the CDR3 is TGTGCCAGCAGCGTAGGACTCCTTAGCACAGATACGCAGTATTTT.

This clone was seen a few times. The V gene is TRBV6-6, the J gene TRBJ1-5, with 10 bases identical to TRBD1. The V segment lost 6 bases and the J segment 3 bases; nucleotides outside the gene matches: 8. Germline CDR1 and CDR2: MNHNY and SVGAGI (reference sequence). The CDR3 sequence is 16 residues long. As DNA, the CDR3 is TGTGCCAGCAGCTGGGGACAGGGGATCGACAATCAGCCCCAGCATTTT. Amino acid sequence: CASSWGQGIDNQPQHF.

The rearrangement joins TRBV9 to TRBJ2-1; 7 nucleotides align to TRBD1. J lost 4 bases, V lost 0 bases, and 4 bases had no gene match. Germline V gives CDR1 SGDLS, CDR2 YYNGEE. The CDR3 loop spans 15 amino acids. CDR3 sequence: CASSVGDRDYNEQFF. The DNA for the CDR3 is TGTGCCAGCAGCGTAGGAGACAGGGATTACAATGAGCAGTTCTTC.

The V gene is TRBV10-2, the J gene TRBJ2-5, with D perhaps matching TRBD1 (5 bases). CDR1 is WSHSY, CDR2 SAAADI, per germline. CDR3 length: 13 residues. Trimming cost V 6 bases and J 2 bases, with 10 bases left between them. The CDR3 protein is CASSWKGQETQYF. DNA for the CDR3: TGCGCCAGCAGCTGGAAGGGGCAAGAGACCCAGTACTTC.

The CDR3 DNA is TGCGCCAGCAGCTTGTCGACTAGCGGAGACACAGATACGCAGTATTTT. This codes for CASSLSTSGDTDTQYF. The V and J genes are TRBV5-1 and TRBJ2-3, with 9 bases identical to TRBD2. The CDR3 extends over 16 amino acids. Looked up from germline, CDR1 is SGHRS and CDR2 is YFSETQ. V trimming: 1 base; J trimming: 2 bases; junction bases outside the gene matches: 5.

This rearrangement joins TRBV19 to TRBJ1-5; 9 bases align to TRBD1. Germline V CDR1 and CDR2: LNHDA, SQIVND (reference sequence). The CDR3 extends over 16 amino acids. The junction had 6 bases not matched to a gene; V was cut back by 0 bases and J by 6 bases. The CDR3 here is CASSIDGGTGSQPQHF. DNA of the CDR3: TGTGCCAGTAGTATAGATGGCGGGACAGGGAGTCAGCCCCAGCATTTT.

The chain couples TRBV2 to TRBJ2-1, with D tentatively TRBD1 (5 bases). V lost 7 bases and J lost 4, with 17 bases in between. Looked up from germline, CDR1 is SNHLY and CDR2 is FYNNEI. The CDR3 runs 15 residues. Here the CDR3 reads CASIEVGARYNEQFF. Here the CDR3 DNA reads TGTGCCAGCATCGAAGTAGGGGCGCGTTACAATGAGCAGTTCTTC.

CDR3 sequence (DNA): TGTGCCAGTAGTAGACAGGGGGCGCGTGAGACCCAGTACTTC. This encodes CASSRQGARETQYF. V is TRBV19 and J is TRBJ2-5; 10 bases are a match to TRBD1. This CDR3 contains 14 residues. V was pared by 4 bases and J by 5 bases, with 4 bases of the junction left unmatched. Germline-derived CDR1 and CDR2 are LNHDA and SQIVND (reference sequence).

This clone has just one count. The V gene is TRBV28, the J gene TRBJ2-6, with D unresolved. Germline CDR1 and CDR2: MDHEN and SYDVKM. V gave up 7 bases and J gave up 11 bases, with 15 bases separating them. The CDR3 spans 13 residues. The CDR3 spells CASTASLGHVLTF. The CDR3 nucleotides read TGTGCCAGCACGGCGTCGCTAGGCCACGTCCTGACTTTC. Supplemented by reference TRBV28 and TRBJ2-6, the full variable domain reads DVKVTQSSRYLVKRTGEKVFLECVQDMDHENMFWYRQDPGLGLRLIYFSYDVKMKEKGDIPEGYSVSREKKERFSLILESASTNQTSMYLCASTASLGHVLTFGAGSRLTVL.

The chain has TRBV7-2 and TRBJ2-3, with D possibly TRBD1 on 6 matching bases. CDR1 and CDR2 (germline): SGHTA, FQGNSA. This CDR3 is 14 amino acids long. V was trimmed by 4 bases and J by 1 base, leaving 9 bases between them. The CDR3, as DNA: TGTGCCAGCAGCTCCAACAGGGGCACAGATACGCAGTATTTT. Protein: CASSSNRGTDTQYF. Based on the CDR3 plus reference TRBV7-2 and TRBJ2-3, the full variable domain is GAGVSQSPSNKVTEKGKDVELRCDPISGHTALYWYRQSLGQGLEFLIYFQGNSAPDKSGLPSDRFSAERTGGSVSTLTIQRTQQEDSAVYLCASSSNRGTDTQYFGPGTRLTVL.

This clone was seen once. The V and J genes are TRBV5-1 and TRBJ1-1, with D possibly being TRBD1 (5 bases). Trimming stripped 4 bases from V and 4 bases from J, with 17 bases between. Germline loops: CDR1 SGHRS, CDR2 YFSETQ. The CDR3 covers 15 residues. The DNA of the CDR3 is TGCGCCAGCAGCCGGGGGGAGAGGCCGATCACTGAAGCTTTCTTT. Protein product: CASSRGERPITEAFF.

This clone has more than one count but fewer than ten. The chain couples TRBV11-2 to TRBJ2-1; D remains ambiguous. V lost 1 base to trimming and J lost 4 bases, with 5 bases between them. CDR3 size: 13 residues. The germline V gene has CDR1 SGHAT and CDR2 FQNNGV. The CDR3 spells CASSLAQYNEQFF. As DNA, the CDR3 is TGTGCCAGCAGCTTAGCTCAGTACAATGAGCAGTTCTTC. Full variable domain (missing parts from reference TRBV11-2 and TRBJ2-1): EAGVAQSPRYKIIEKRQSVAFWCNPISGHATLYWYQQILGQGPKLLIQFQNNGVVDDSQLPKDRFSAERLKGVDSTLKIQPAKLEDSAVYLCASSLAQYNEQFFGPGTRLTVL.

Comment on this clone: One junction end disagrees with the germline gene, perhaps due to a read error. The V and J genes are TRBV14 and TRBJ2-7; D might be TRBD1 (5 bases). Germline V gene data show CDR1 as SGHDN and CDR2 as FVKESK. The CDR3 consists of 9 residues. The CDR3 region has the DNA TGTGCCGGGGCAGGGTCTGGGGACTTC. Protein product: CAGAGSGDF.

This rearrangement joins TRBV27 to TRBJ2-7, with 8 bases lining up with TRBD2. CDR3 size: 15 residues. The V and J ends lost 5 bases and 4 bases, in that order; junction bases with no gene match: 10. The germline V gene encodes CDR1 MNHEY and CDR2 SMNVEV (reference sequence). CDR3 sequence (DNA): TGTGCCAGCAGTCCAAGGTGGGGACTAGGGTACGAGCAGTACGTC. It specifies CASSPRWGLGYEQYV.

The chain links TRBV9 to TRBJ1-2, with 8 bases that match TRBD1. The ends lost 3 bases at V and 8 bases at J; junction bases unmatched: 9. Germline V lookup: CDR1 SGDLS, CDR2 YYNGEE. The CDR3 is 14 amino acids. CDR3 in amino acids: CASSALGQGKGYTF. CDR3 nucleotides: TGTGCCAGCAGCGCCCTCGGACAGGGTAAGGGCTACACCTTC.

This sequence joins TRBV10-3 and TRBJ2-5; maybe TRBD2 (5 bases). The V end was cut by 4 bases, the J end by 7 bases, with 19 bases between. This CDR3 has 15 amino acids. CDR1 and CDR2 from the germline V gene are ENHRY and SYGVKD. CDR3 amino acids: CAISVLDRAEGTQYF. CDR3 DNA: TGTGCCATCAGTGTATTAGATCGAGCGGAAGGGACCCAGTACTTC.

V and J are TRBV12-3 or TRBV12-4 and TRBJ2-7, with no clear D. The CDR3 length is 12 residues. The ends were cut back, 6 bases at V and 1 base at J, with 7 bases in the middle. CDR3 nucleotide sequence: TGTGCCAGCAGCCCCCATTCCTACGAGCAGTACTTC. It codes for CASSPHSYEQYF.

The J gene is TRBJ1-1, the V gene TRBV28; D not certain. The CDR3 runs to 18 residues. The V gene lost 2 bases and the J gene lost 5 bases, with 24 bases spanning the gap. Per germline, CDR1 MDHEN and CDR2 SYDVKM. In DNA form, the CDR3 reads TGTGCCAGCAGTTTAAACGTTGGGCAGGAAAAGGTTGAGACTGAAGCTTTCTTT. Protein: CASSLNVGQEKVETEAFF.

The chain uses TRBV2 and TRBJ1-2, with D tentatively TRBD1 (6 bases). V shed 8 bases and J shed 5 bases, with 12 bases lying between them. Germline V lookup: CDR1 SNHLY, CDR2 FYNNEI. CDR3 length: 12 residues. In nucleotides, the CDR3 is TGTGCCAGCGGGGGCCCTAGGTATGGCTACACCTTC. This codes for CASGGPRYGYTF.

This chain links TRBV9 with TRBJ2-5, with TRBD2 identical over 12 bases. The CDR3 has 16 residues. V dropped 0 bases and J dropped 4; count of bases not matched to a gene: 4. CDR1 SGDLS and CDR2 YYNGEE come from the germline V gene. The CDR3 loop reads CASSVGTSGEGETQYF. DNA for the CDR3: TGTGCCAGCAGCGTAGGGACTAGCGGGGAAGGAGAGACCCAGTACTTC.

The chain employs TRBV4-2 and TRBJ2-5; TRBD2 is a possible D gene (7 bases). The length of the CDR3 is 15 residues. Looked up from germline, CDR1 is LGHNA and CDR2 is YNFKEQ. Trimming shortened V by 0 bases and J by 1 base, and 9 bases separated the two germline ends. CDR3 coding DNA: TGTGCCAGCAGCCAAGATAGGGGGGGCCAAGAGACCCAGTACTTC. Translating gives CASSQDRGGQETQYF.

Details on this clone: This same CDR3 is encoded by further DNA sequences in the sample. The chain employs TRBV18 and TRBJ2-5; 7 bases are a match to TRBD1. Germline-derived CDR1 and CDR2 are KGHSH and LQKENI. This CDR3 is 14 amino acids long. The V gene end was trimmed by 2 bases and the J gene end by 1 base; junction bases not matched to a gene: 1. CDR3 DNA sequence: TGTGCCAGCTCACCAACAGGGGTCCAAGAGACCCAGTACTTC. This translates into CASSPTGVQETQYF.